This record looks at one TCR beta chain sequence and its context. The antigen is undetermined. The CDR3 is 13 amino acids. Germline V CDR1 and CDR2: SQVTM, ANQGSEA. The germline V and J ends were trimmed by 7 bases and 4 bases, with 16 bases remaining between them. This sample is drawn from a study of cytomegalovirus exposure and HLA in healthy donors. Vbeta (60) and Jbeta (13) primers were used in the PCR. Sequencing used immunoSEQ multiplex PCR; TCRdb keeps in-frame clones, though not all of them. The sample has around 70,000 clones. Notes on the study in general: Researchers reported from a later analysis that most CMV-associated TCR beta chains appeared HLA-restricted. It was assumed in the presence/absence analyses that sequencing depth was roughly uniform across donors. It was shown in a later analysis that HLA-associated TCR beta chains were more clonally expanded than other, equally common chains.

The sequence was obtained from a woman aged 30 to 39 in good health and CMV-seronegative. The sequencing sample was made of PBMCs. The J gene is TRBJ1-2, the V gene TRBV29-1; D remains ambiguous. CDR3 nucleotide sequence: TGCAGCGCCCAGTCTCCCCTAGGCTATGGCTACACCTTC. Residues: CSAQSPLGYGYTF.